This T cell receptor (beta chain) was retrieved from a study of low-dose radiotherapy and immunotherapy resistance in tumors. Turning to the study itself: Members of Cohort 1 were treated with 0.5 Gy per fraction every 2 weeks. The prescribed total PTV dose was 6.5 Gy. Patients received cyclophosphamide 200 mg/m2 intravenously every two weeks, the day before radiation-immunotherapy. Oral aspirin 300 mg was taken by patients daily for four cycles from cycle 1 day 1.

The time point was: after trial treatment. The treatment was: LDRT plus nivolumab, ipilimumab, low-dose cyclophosphamide and aspirin (RACIN trial). Both TCRalpha and TCRbeta chains were reverse transcribed with V-gene-specific primers. Over around 19 PCR cycles, TCRs were amplified from a constant-region primer and V-primer adapter. Each CDR3 protein is one row after TCRdb ran MiXCR on the reads. The table shows under 90,000 distinct CDR3 sequences, with around 17% occurring only once. There are many counts of this clonotype. V lost 5 bases and J 1 base, leaving 14 bases between the germline ends. The CDR3 is 16 residues long. Looked up from germline, CDR1 is MNHNS and CDR2 is SASEGT.

The sample here was PBMCs, taken after low-dose radiotherapy plus immunotherapy. The chain uses TRBV6-1 and TRBJ2-2; D perhaps matches TRBD1 (6 bases). This sequence originates from a male donor with prostate cancer. The CDR3 DNA reads TGTGCCAGCAGTTACCGGACAGATGGGAACACCGGGGAGCTGTTTTTT. Its protein product is CASSYRTDGNTGELFF.